Listed here is a single T cell receptor (beta chain). As yet, its antigen is unknown. Produced via immunoSEQ multiplex PCR; TCRdb's table is partial and in-frame only. In the table there are hundreds of thousands of clones, under 80% of which are singletons. The CDR3 runs 14 residues. Germline CDR1 and CDR2: SGHTA and FQGNSA. The V end lost 4 bases, the J end lost 7 bases, and 14 bases lay between the germline ends. The data are from a study of shared clonotypes between healthy human individuals. Background on the study: Per-donor plates numbered three CD4 naive, three CD4 memory, two CD8 naive and one CD8 memory.

Overall study results and limits: Represented diversity (both genetic and exposure-history) was limited by the small number of donors. Clonotype sharing among the donors was expected to vary with sequencing depth.

This rearrangement joins TRBV7-2 to TRBJ2-1, with D perhaps TRBD1 or TRBD2 (6 bases each). Source material: memory CD4+ T cells sorted from blood. Documented subset: CD45RA-negative fraction. The receptor comes from a woman aged 30 to 39 in good health. The CDR3 DNA reads TGTGCCAGCAGCTCAACTCTAGGGGGGAATGAGCAGTTCTTC. It specifies CASSSTLGGNEQFF.